Below, 10 T cell receptor beta chains from the same sample are listed, as sequenced in a study of beta chain features in type 1 diabetes. What these receptors recognize is not known. Expressed TCRB transcripts were sequenced, since all the RNA that had been isolated was reverse transcribed. Using immunoSEQ multiplex PCR, the repertoire was profiled, and TCRdb retains in-frame clones only, with some absent. The data hold 250,000 to 350,000 clones, with roughly an eighth observed a single time. Findings of the study overall: When Type 1 diabetes patients were examined, their TCRB CDR3s proved moderately but significantly shorter in all four CD4+ subsets.

Specimen: naive CD4+ T cells from blood. The source is a man aged 25-45 years with type 1 diabetes.

This chain links TRBV28 with TRBJ2-3; 7 bases are shared with TRBD2. V shed 5 bases, J shed 2 bases, and the junction held 4 bases outside the gene matches. Germline CDR1 MDHEN, CDR2 SYDVKM. There are 14 residues in the CDR3. The CDR3 loop reads CASSARDYTDTQYF. The CDR3 DNA follows: TGTGCCAGCAGTGCCCGGGACTACACAGATACGCAGTATTTT.

This clone was observed a few times. The chain has TRBV4-2 and TRBJ2-1, with 13 bases matching TRBD2. Trimming at V came to 4 bases and at J to 5 bases, leaving 2 bases not matched to a gene. This CDR3 has 15 amino acids. Germline loops: CDR1 LGHNA, CDR2 YNFKEQ. Here the CDR3 reads CASSPGTSGNNEQFF. The DNA of the CDR3 is TGTGCCAGCAGCCCCGGGACTAGCGGGAACAATGAGCAGTTCTTC.

The J gene is TRBJ2-7, the V gene TRBV7-6, with a tentative D call TRBD2 (6 bases). V was trimmed by 2 bases and J by 7 bases, leaving 12 bases between them. The CDR3 sequence is 13 residues long. Germline lookup yields CDR1 SGHVS and CDR2 FNYEAQ. CDR3 sequence: CASSLMLAREQYF. The CDR3 DNA reads TGTGCCAGCAGCTTAATGCTAGCGCGGGAGCAGTACTTC.

The chain carries TRBV5-1 and TRBJ2-3; the D is unclear. Trimming cost V 2 bases and J 4 bases, with 5 bases left between them. CDR1 SGHRS and CDR2 YFSETQ come from the germline V gene. The CDR3 has 12 residues. In nucleotides, the CDR3 is TGCGCCAGCAGCTTTCCCGCAGATACGCAGTATTTT. Protein: CASSFPADTQYF.

This clone was detected only a few times. The V call is TRBV28, the J call TRBJ2-7; D gene uncertain. The CDR3 is 14 amino acids. Germline CDR1 MDHEN, CDR2 SYDVKM. The V end lost 2 bases, the J end lost 5 bases, and 13 bases lay between the germline ends. This CDR3 is CASSLKALRDEQYF. In DNA form, the CDR3 reads TGTGCCAGCAGTTTAAAGGCTCTCCGGGACGAGCAGTACTTC. The full variable domain, in which reference TRBV28 and TRBJ2-7 provide the parts outside the CDR3, is DVKVTQSSRYLVKRTGEKVFLECVQDMDHENMFWYRQDPGLGLRLIYFSYDVKMKEKGDIPEGYSVSREKKERFSLILESASTNQTSMYLCASSLKALRDEQYFGPGTRLTVT.

This clone was observed a few times. The chain couples TRBV2 to TRBJ2-1; the match to TRBD2 covers 8 bases. The ends lost 2 bases at V and 2 bases at J; junction bases unmatched: 2. This CDR3 is 15 amino acids long. The germline V gene has CDR1 SNHLY and CDR2 FYNNEI. CDR3 bases: TGTGCCAGCAGTGAACACGGGAGGGCCTACAATGAGCAGTTCTTC. It codes for CASSEHGRAYNEQFF.

This clone was detected only a few times. The V gene is TRBV28, the J gene TRBJ2-7; 14 bases map to TRBD2. After removal of 5 bases from V and 4 bases from J, the junction contained 7 bases not matched to a gene. The CDR3 is 16 residues long. Germline CDR1 reads MDHEN; CDR2 reads SYDVKM. The CDR3 region has the DNA TGTGCCAGCAGTAAGACTAGCGGGAGGGCCTGGTACGAGCAGTACTTC. Translated, it gives CASSKTSGRAWYEQYF.

This clone was found a few times. The chain couples TRBV5-1 to TRBJ2-3; perhaps TRBD2 as D (7 bases). V was trimmed by 0 bases and J by 6 bases, leaving 14 bases between them. Germline CDR1 is SGHRS and CDR2 is YFSETQ. The CDR3 consists of 15 residues. The CDR3 DNA reads TGCGCCAGCAGCTTGGTGCGGGGGCCCACCGATACGCAGTATTTT. It specifies CASSLVRGPTDTQYF.

The genes are TRBV2 and TRBJ2-3, with TRBD2 matching over 11 bases. Trimming cost V 7 bases and J 10 bases; bases outside gene matches: 7. CDR1 is SNHLY and CDR2 is FYNNEI in the germline V gene. This CDR3 region has 13 residues. DNA for the CDR3: TGTGCCAGCATCCCTAGCGGGAGGTCCCCGCAGTATTTT. This translates into CASIPSGRSPQYF.

In this sample, this clone turned up a few times. The chain combines TRBV5-4 with TRBJ2-5, with TRBD2 identical over 13 bases. With 0 bases clipped from V and 0 bases from J, the junction kept 8 bases outside the gene matches. The CDR3 runs 19 residues. CDR1 SGHNT and CDR2 YYREEE come from the germline V gene (reference sequence). The CDR3 DNA follows: TGTGCCAGCAGCTTGGCCGCCCCCGGACTAGCGGGAGACCAAGAGACCCAGTACTTC. Protein sequence: CASSLAAPGLAGDQETQYF.